This T cell receptor (beta chain) was observed in a study of radiation and T cells in renal cell carcinoma. Findings and limits, study-wide: From baseline, blood top tumor clonotypes peaked at 2 weeks post-radiation.

This CDR3 is 16 amino acids long. The V and J ends lost 0 bases and 7 bases, in that order; junction bases with no gene match: 8. Germline V gene sequence: CDR1 MNHEY, CDR2 SVGAGI. Data came from immunoSEQ multiplex PCR; TCRdb stores just in-frame clones and leaves some out. Of 150,000 or so clones in the sample, nearly 90% were seen once. Documented time point: baseline pretreatment blood. Treatment noted: 15 Gy SBRT to primary tumor, nephrectomy 4 weeks later. Serial blood draws occurred at baseline and 2 and 4 weeks post-SBRT. Comments on this clone: The antigen remains unidentified.

This receptor was obtained from a woman between 50 and 59 years old with renal cell carcinoma. J is TRBJ1-1 and V is TRBV6-5, with 10 bases fitting TRBD1. Specimen: blood, collected from a patient whose treatment included radiotherapy and nephrectomy. In nucleotides, the CDR3 is TGTGCCAGCAGTTACTCGTTCGGACAGGGGGTTAATGAAGCTTTCTTT. It specifies CASSYSFGQGVNEAFF.